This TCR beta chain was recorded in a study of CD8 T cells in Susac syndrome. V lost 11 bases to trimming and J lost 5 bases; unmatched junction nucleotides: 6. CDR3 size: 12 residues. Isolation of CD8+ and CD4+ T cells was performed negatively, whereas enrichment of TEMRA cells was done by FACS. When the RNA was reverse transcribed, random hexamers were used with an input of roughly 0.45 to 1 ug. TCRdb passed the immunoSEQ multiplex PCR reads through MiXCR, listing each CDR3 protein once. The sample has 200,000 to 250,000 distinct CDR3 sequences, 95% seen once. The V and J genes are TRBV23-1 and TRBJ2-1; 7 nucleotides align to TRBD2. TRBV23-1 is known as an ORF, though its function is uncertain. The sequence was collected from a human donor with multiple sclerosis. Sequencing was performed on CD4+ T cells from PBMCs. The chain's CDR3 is CAPAGLNNEQFF. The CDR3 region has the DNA TGCGCCCCTGCGGGACTAAACAATGAGCAGTTCTTC.